This is a list of T cell receptor beta chains from one sample in a study of OX40 agonist ivuxolimab in advanced cancers. TCRdb's copy holds only in-frame clones and misses some; the assay was immunoSEQ multiplex PCR. The sample includes about 20,000 clones, 83% of them seen just once. The sequences come from CD4+ or CD8+ T cells sorted from blood, collected in a trial of the OX40 agonist ivuxolimab. These receptors all stem from an adult with an advanced solid tumor such as melanoma, head and neck, liver or kidney cancer. Both conserved end residues are part of each CDR3. A D gene is named only where the DNA matches it firmly. A clone size is listed for some rows: how often the clone was seen (once, few, many), or a class if it is expanded.

d_call	j_call	clone_size	v_call	cdr3_nt	cdr3_aa
NA	TRBJ2-7	NA	TRBV30	TGTGCCTGGAGTGGGACAGCCTACGAGCAGTACTTC	CAWSGTAYEQYF
NA	TRBJ2-7	medium-sized	TRBV4-3	TGCGCCAGCAGCCAAGTACAGGGCCCCGTCGAGCAGTACTTC	CASSQVQGPVEQYF
NA	TRBJ2-3	NA	TRBV4-1	TGCGCCAGCAGCTCGTACAGTTCTAGCACAGATACGCAGTATTTT	CASSSYSSSTDTQYF
TRBD1	TRBJ2-1	NA	TRBV19	TGTGCCAGTAGTACCCCGGACAGGGGGCGCGGGTACAATGAGCAGTTCTTC	CASSTPDRGRGYNEQFF
NA	TRBJ2-5	NA	TRBV7-3	TGTGCCAGCAGCTTAGTCGGGGTAGAGACCCAGTACTTC	CASSLVGVETQYF
NA	TRBJ2-7	NA	TRBV27	TGTGCCAGCAGTTTAAACTATCTACCCTCCTACGAGCAGTACTTC	CASSLNYLPSYEQYF
NA	TRBJ1-4	NA	TRBV7-8	TGTGCCAGCAGCTTAATTGAAGGGGAAGAAAAACTGTTTTTT	CASSLIEGEEKLFF
TRBD1	TRBJ2-2	NA	TRBV14	TGTGCCAGCAGCCCTCGTTGGACAGGGGCCCCCGGGGAGCTGTTTTTT	CASSPRWTGAPGELFF
NA	TRBJ2-2	NA	TRBV7-8	TGTGCCAGCAGCGCCTTTACCGGGGAGCTGTTTTTT	CASSAFTGELFF
NA	TRBJ2-1	NA	TRBV27	TGTGCCAGCAGTTTATCTAGTGGAGGGTCCTACAATGAGCAGTTCTTC	CASSLSSGGSYNEQFF
NA	TRBJ1-2	NA	TRBV19	TGTGCCAGTAGTCATAAACGGCCTGACAGGTATCCCGGCGGCTACACCTTC	CASSHKRPDRYPGGYTF
NA	TRBJ1-5	NA	TRBV27	TGTGCCAGCAGGAACAGTGATTCTAGCAATCAGCCCCAGCATTTT	CASRNSDSSNQPQHF
TRBD1	TRBJ2-7	NA	TRBV5-1	TGCGCCAGCAGCTTGGTGGCCCAGGGGGTAATTAACTACGAGCAGTACTTC	CASSLVAQGVINYEQYF